The 17 T cell receptor beta chains below come from one sample, sequenced in a study of blood T cells in healthy people across ages. Primed by a sample-barcoded 5' primer and a J-beta primer mix, a second PCR proceeded for about 6 to 11 cycles. TCRdb re-called the 5' RACE reads through MiXCR, storing one row per CDR3 protein. The data hold 1.5 million to 2 million distinct CDR3 sequences, with roughly 28% observed a single time. Sequences were obtained from blood. The receptors were sampled from a woman aged 25 to 45 in good health.

V usage is TRBV29-1 and J usage is TRBJ1-1, with 8 bases identical to TRBD1. The CDR3 length is 14 residues. CDR1 and CDR2 from the germline V gene are SQVTM and ANQGSEA. Trimming took 5 bases from V and 3 from J; bases not matched to a gene: 8. The DNA for the CDR3 is TGCAGCGTTTCTGAACAGGGGGTTGACACTGAAGCTTTCTTT. The encoded protein is CSVSEQGVDTEAFF.

V gene TRBV28 combines with J gene TRBJ1-1; D gene uncertain. Germline V gene lookup returns CDR1 MDHEN and CDR2 SYDVKM. Between the trimmed V and J ends, which lost 4 bases and 3 bases, there was a span of 12 bases. This CDR3 contains 14 residues. CDR3 protein: CASSWAAKDTEAFF. In DNA, the CDR3 is TGTGCCAGCAGTTGGGCGGCCAAGGACACTGAAGCTTTCTTT. Full variable domain (missing parts from reference TRBV28 and TRBJ1-1): DVKVTQSSRYLVKRTGEKVFLECVQDMDHENMFWYRQDPGLGLRLIYFSYDVKMKEKGDIPEGYSVSREKKERFSLILESASTNQTSMYLCASSWAAKDTEAFFGQGTRLTVV.

V and J are TRBV11-2 and TRBJ2-3, with D hard to call. Germline V gene sequence: CDR1 SGHAT, CDR2 FQNNGV. The CDR3 contains 15 residues. V was trimmed by 3 bases and J by 6 bases, leaving 16 bases between them. CDR3 amino acids: CASSFYSVLADTQYF. CDR3 nucleotides: TGTGCCAGCAGCTTCTACAGTGTCTTGGCGGATACGCAGTATTTT.

This chain connects TRBV12-3 or TRBV12-4 to TRBJ2-7; the D is unclear. Trimming stripped 6 bases from V and 0 bases from J, with 6 bases between. This CDR3 is 12 amino acids long. The DNA for the CDR3 is TGTGCCAGCAGCCCTTCCTCCTACGAGCAGTACGTC. It is translated as CASSPSSYEQYV.

This clonotype was detected only a few times. The chain uses TRBV18 and TRBJ1-2; D not certain. The CDR3 loop spans 13 amino acids. The V end lost 2 bases, the J end lost 7 bases, and 11 bases lay between the germline ends. Per the germline V gene, CDR1 is KGHSH and CDR2 is LQKENI. Written as DNA, the CDR3 is TGTGCCAGCTCACCAGAGACCGTCCGTGGCTACACCTTC. Its translation: CASSPETVRGYTF.

The chain employs TRBV7-3 and TRBJ1-6; 10 nucleotides agree with TRBD1. Germline V gives CDR1 SGHTA, CDR2 FQGTGA. CDR3 length: 16 residues. V lost 6 bases to trimming and J lost 7 bases; unmatched junction nucleotides: 9. The chain's CDR3 is CASRRDRGIWNSPLHF. The CDR3 nucleotides read TGTGCCAGCAGGCGGGACAGGGGCATTTGGAATTCACCCCTCCACTTT.

This clonotype was counted only a few times. V is TRBV2 and J is TRBJ1-2; no firm D call. The CDR3 has 14 residues. CDR1 is SNHLY and CDR2 is FYNNEI in the germline V gene. V gave up 3 bases and J gave up 0 bases, with 8 bases separating them. The CDR3 spells CASSERGPNYGYTF. In DNA, the CDR3 is TGTGCCAGCAGTGAGCGCGGGCCTAACTATGGCTACACCTTC.

This clonotype was detected only a few times. This chain connects TRBV5-1 to TRBJ2-3, with 9 bases fitting TRBD2. CDR1 is SGHRS and CDR2 is YFSETQ in the germline V gene. This CDR3 is 15 amino acids long. J lost 5 bases, V lost 4 bases, and 8 bases had no gene match. The CDR3: CASSDLAGLEDTQYF. The DNA for the CDR3 is TGCGCCAGCAGCGATCTAGCGGGGTTGGAAGATACGCAGTATTTT. The whole variable domain, remainder taken from reference TRBV5-1 and TRBJ2-3, is KAGVTQTPRYLIKTRGQQVTLSCSPISGHRSVSWYQQTPGQGLQFLFEYFSETQRNKGNFPGRFSGRQFSNSRSEMNVSTLELGDSALYLCASSDLAGLEDTQYFGPGTRLTVL.

This clonotype was found a few times. J is TRBJ2-3 and V is TRBV11-1, with 12 bases that match TRBD2. The CDR3 runs 16 residues. The ends lost 5 bases at V and 1 base at J; junction bases unmatched: 4. The V gene's germline CDR1 is SGHAT and CDR2 FQDESV (reference sequence). This chain's CDR3 is CASSRRTSGGTDTQYF. The CDR3 DNA reads as TGTGCCAGCAGCCGACGGACTAGCGGGGGCACAGATACGCAGTATTTT. The full variable domain, completed using reference TRBV11-1 and TRBJ2-3, is EAEVAQSPRYKITEKSQAVAFWCDPISGHATLYWYRQILGQGPELLVQFQDESVVDDSQLPKDRFSAERLKGVDSTLKIQPAELGDSAMYLCASSRRTSGGTDTQYFGPGTRLTVL.

This clonotype was seen repeatedly, ten times or more. This chain links TRBV12-3 or TRBV12-4 with TRBJ2-2; D possibly corresponds to TRBD2 (6 bases). Trimming pared 5 bases from V and 1 base from J, leaving 8 bases between. CDR3 length: 14 residues. The CDR3 DNA is TGTGCCAGCAGTCGTAGCGGGAACACCGGGGAGCTGTTTTTT. Its protein is CASSRSGNTGELFF.

This clonotype appeared a few times. The chain uses TRBV5-6 and TRBJ1-6, with a possible D match to TRBD1 (6 bases). The germline V gene has CDR1 SGHDT and CDR2 YYEEEE. V lost 1 base and J 13 bases, leaving 9 bases between the germline ends. The CDR3 consists of 12 residues. DNA for the CDR3: TGTGCCAGCAGCTTGTCGAGGGGGCCCCTCCACTTT. The encoded protein is CASSLSRGPLHF.

This clonotype was counted many times. V is TRBV4-3 and J is TRBJ2-1; 7 nucleotides agree with TRBD2. J was trimmed by 2 bases and V by 0 bases; bases with no gene match: 7. The V gene's germline CDR1 is LGHNA and CDR2 YSLEER. This CDR3 has 17 residues. The CDR3 DNA sequence: TGCGCCAGCAGCCAAGATCCGAGCGGGAACCCCTACAATGAGCAGTTCTTC. Translated, it gives CASSQDPSGNPYNEQFF.

J is TRBJ2-7 and V is TRBV5-1; D remains ambiguous. V shed 0 bases and J shed 3 bases, with 13 bases lying between them. This CDR3 has 15 amino acids. CDR1 and CDR2 (germline): SGHRS, YFSETQ. CDR3 DNA sequence: TGCGCCAGCAGCTTGGCCCGCTCTGGCGGCTACGAGCAGTACTTC. This sequence encodes CASSLARSGGYEQYF.

On this clonotype: A much more abundant neighbour one base away suggests this may be a read error. The J gene is TRBJ2-1, the V gene TRBV4-1; D is unclear. The V end was cut by 1 base, the J end by 5 bases, with 9 bases between. Germline-derived CDR1 and CDR2 are MGHRA and YSYEKL. The CDR3 runs 14 residues. The chain's CDR3 is CASSQAPTHNEQFF. CDR3 sequence (DNA): TGCGCCAGCAGCCAAGCTCCGACACACAATGAGCAGTTCTTC.

The gene calls are TRBV7-2 and TRBJ2-3; perhaps D is TRBD1 or TRBD2 (5 bases each). This CDR3 comprises 15 residues. The V and J ends lost 5 bases and 3 bases respectively, with 15 bases between them. The V gene's germline CDR1 is SGHTA and CDR2 FQGNSA. The CDR3 loop reads CASSTNRDLTDTQYF. The DNA of the CDR3 is TGTGCCAGCAGCACGAACCGGGACCTAACAGATACGCAGTATTTT.

V usage is TRBV10-3 and J usage is TRBJ2-7; D unclear. Trimming stripped 8 bases from V and 2 bases from J, with 10 bases between. CDR1 is ENHRY, CDR2 SYGVKD, per germline. This CDR3 comprises 12 residues. CDR3 sequence (DNA): TGTGCCATCCAGATGGGGACCTACGAGCAGTACTTC. It codes for CAIQMGTYEQYF.

Worth noting for this clonotype: A much more abundant neighbour one base away suggests this may be a read error. V is TRBV29-1 and J is TRBJ1-2; the D gene is possibly TRBD1 (5 bases). The germline V gene has CDR1 SQVTM and CDR2 ANQGSEA. This CDR3 is built from 14 residues. The DNA for the CDR3 is TGCAGCGTGGCTAACCGGGACCGAGGATATGGCCACACCTTC. Translating it yields CSVANRDRGYGHTF. Using reference TRBV29-1 and TRBJ1-2 for the parts outside the CDR3, the full variable domain is SAVISQKPSRDICQRGTSLTIQCQVDSQVTMMFWYRQQPGQSLTLIATANQGSEATYESGFVIDKFPISRPNLTFSTLTVSNMSPEDSSIYLCSVANRDRGYGHTFGSGTRLTVV.